The present T cell receptor beta chain was sequenced within a study of blood T cells in healthy people across ages. The individuals who served as donors were healthy Caucasians living in Russia, aged roughly 6 to 100. Per the germline V gene, CDR1 is SGHDT and CDR2 is YYEEEE. Trimming pared 4 bases from V and 6 bases from J, leaving 13 bases between. The CDR3 totals 13 residues. As regards this clonotype: The target antigen is unknown.

Findings and caveats of the study: It was the long-lived donors that had more naive CD4+ cells and higher diversity than aged donors.

Through a sample-barcoded 5' primer and a J-beta primer mix, a second PCR was run for 7 to 11 cycles. Using its own MiXCR run on the 5' RACE reads, TCRdb lists one record per CDR3 protein. The table lists 1.5 million to 2 million distinct CDR3 sequences, about 35% of them singletons. The specimen was blood. This TCR came from a woman aged 25-40 years in good health. This sequence joins TRBV5-6 and TRBJ1-2; D possibly corresponds to TRBD1 (5 bases). The DNA for the CDR3 is TGTGCCAGCAGCCCGGGAGGGGAGAATGGCTACACCTTC. The encoded protein is CASSPGGENGYTF.